The rows below give T cell receptor beta chains drawn from one sample of a study of radiation and T cells in renal cell carcinoma. The assay was immunoSEQ multiplex PCR, and TCRdb's table has in-frame clones only and misses some. The data show around 130,000 clones, 88% seen once. The specimen was blood, collected from a patient whose treatment included radiotherapy and nephrectomy. The receptors stem from a woman in her 70s with renal cell carcinoma. Both conserved end residues are trimmed from each CDR3. Rows may omit the clone size; those that give it use once, few, many or a size class.

>TRBV30|TRBJ1-1|once
AWSLYGGLVTEAF
>TRBV9|TRBJ1-1|.
ASSGDHKTMNTEAF
>TRBV25-1|TRBJ1-1|.
ASSENTEAF
>TRBV2|TRBJ2-7|.
ASSEVRTYEQY
>TRBV28|TRBJ1-2|few
ASSSIKAGGGYT
>TRBV29-1|TRBJ1-1|.
SGVSDRKDTEAF
>TRBV18|TRBJ2-7|.
ASSSQGGEQY
>TRBV6-6|TRBJ2-7|.
ASRPSGAAEQY
>TRBV29-1|TRBJ1-1|.
SVRTGNTEAF
>TRBV30|TRBJ1-2|.
AWDEGGQYVGYT
>TRBV6-1|TRBJ2-3|.
ASSDRTSTDTQY
>TRBV5-6|TRBJ1-1|.
ASSLIHMNTEAF
>TRBV27|TRBJ2-3|.
ASSGRAGGPHTQY
>TRBV18|TRBJ1-2|.
ASSPQGNYGYT
>TRBV6-5|TRBJ1-3|.
ASSPDRTGNTIY
>TRBV5-1|TRBJ2-7|.
ASRAGQGSLGEQY
>TRBV18|TRBJ1-6|.
ASSPLGQGPSFSPLH
>TRBV6-4|TRBJ1-5|.
ASSDQPDSDQPQH
>TRBV2|TRBJ2-6|.
ASSDLDRVKSNVLT
>TRBV9|TRBJ2-6|.
ASRWDNSGANVLT
>TRBV5-5|TRBJ1-1|.
ASSLVGIEAF
>TRBV28|TRBJ1-1|few
ASSLWPNTEAF
>TRBV18|TRBJ2-3|.
ASSPQSRGGDTQY
>TRBV14|TRBJ2-4|once
ASSRLDRGDIQY
>TRBV28|TRBJ2-2|.
ASSTMGTSGVWAGELF
>TRBV29-1|TRBJ2-2|.
SVFVGGTGELF
>TRBV9|TRBJ2-1|.
ASSVPGGSLAASYNEQF
>TRBV7-2|TRBJ2-7|.
ASSLAGGTGRSYEQY
>TRBV18|TRBJ1-5|.
ASSPRGQDNQPQH
>TRBV6-5|TRBJ1-5|once
ASSSDRVSPQH
>TRBV27|TRBJ2-1|.
ASSIRGALYNEQF
>TRBV5-4|TRBJ1-2|.
ASSPEGRDLNYGYT
>TRBV28|TRBJ2-7|.
ASSPNLGDRRYEQY
>TRBV6-6|TRBJ2-7|.
ASSYSNVDEQY
>TRBV5-4|TRBJ1-1|.
ASSSSQWSDTEAF
>TRBV4-2|TRBJ2-1|.
ASSQDVEQF
>TRBV6-5|TRBJ1-1|.
ASSTGMGTEAF
>TRBV7-9|TRBJ2-3|.
ASRQTEGGADTQY
>TRBV6-1|TRBJ1-1|.
ASSDRGGWVVTEAF
>TRBV6-1|TRBJ1-5|.
ASRPSGGLNQPQH
>TRBV27|TRBJ1-1|.
ASSRNRGINEAF
>TRBV5-4|TRBJ1-6|.
ASSPGTGSSYNSPLH
>TRBV2|TRBJ1-5|.
ASKLTVNQPQH